This TCR beta chain comes out of a study of blood T cells in healthy people across ages. PCR was performed a second time for about 7 to 11 cycles using a sample-barcoded 5' primer and a J-beta primer mix. TCRdb recomputed calls from the 5' RACE reads with MiXCR, one row per CDR3 protein. Found here are roughly 900,000 distinct CDR3 sequences, around 48% of them singletons; the top ten hold around 15%. CDR1 LGHDT and CDR2 YNNKEL come from the germline V gene (reference sequence). This CDR3 contains 15 residues. With 4 bases removed from V and 1 base from J, the gap between germline ends came to 13 bases.

The sample consisted of blood. This receptor was taken from a man aged 25-40 years in good health. The chain joins TRBV3-1 to TRBJ1-2; D gene unclear. The CDR3 coding sequence is TGTGCCAGCAGCCCCCTCCTACGGATTAACTATGGCTACACCTTC. Translation: CASSPLLRINYGYTF.